This T cell receptor beta chain was obtained from a study of T cells in Graves' hyperthyroidism and ophthalmopathy. Study results and limitations: Ophthalmopathy and stable hyperthyroidism were told apart by a 13 V-J model.

Per the germline V gene, CDR1 is SGHAT and CDR2 is FQNNGV. V shed 0 bases, J shed 4 bases, and the junction held 7 bases outside the gene matches. This CDR3 region has 17 residues. The sample holds many counts of this clonotype. The antigen is not known. Amplification targeted TCR beta CDR3 regions from RNA transcripts. HTBI primers were employed in a first-round RT-PCR of the TCR CDR3. TCRdb passed the multiplex PCR reads through MiXCR, listing each CDR3 protein once. This sample has some 460,000 distinct CDR3 sequences, with approximately 15% found just once. The origin of this receptor is a woman under 30 with Graves' hyperthyroidism. This chain links TRBV11-2 with TRBJ2-5, with 11 positions matching TRBD2. Input material: blood. CDR3 amino acids: CASSLEEGTSGRETQYF. CDR3 DNA sequence: TGTGCCAGCAGCTTAGAGGAAGGGACTAGCGGAAGAGAGACCCAGTACTTC.